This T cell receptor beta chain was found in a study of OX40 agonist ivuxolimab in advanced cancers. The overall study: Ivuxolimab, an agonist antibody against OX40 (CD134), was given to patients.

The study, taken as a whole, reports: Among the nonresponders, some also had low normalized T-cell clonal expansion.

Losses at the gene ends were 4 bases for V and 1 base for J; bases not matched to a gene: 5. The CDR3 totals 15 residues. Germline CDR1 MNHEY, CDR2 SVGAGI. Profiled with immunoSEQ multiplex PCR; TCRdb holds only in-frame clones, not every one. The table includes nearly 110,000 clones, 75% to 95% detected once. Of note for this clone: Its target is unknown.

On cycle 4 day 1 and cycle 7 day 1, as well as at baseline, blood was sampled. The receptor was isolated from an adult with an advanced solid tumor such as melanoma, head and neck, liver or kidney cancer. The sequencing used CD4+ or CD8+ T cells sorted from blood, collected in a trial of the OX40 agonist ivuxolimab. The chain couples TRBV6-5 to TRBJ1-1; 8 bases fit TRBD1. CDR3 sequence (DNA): TGTGCCAGCAGTTGGAACACAGGGGGGAACACTGAAGCTTTCTTT. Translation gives CASSWNTGGNTEAFF.